The sequence of this TCR beta chain was determined in a study of cytomegalovirus exposure and HLA in healthy donors. The PCR used 60 Vbeta and 13 Jbeta primers. The protocol was immunoSEQ multiplex PCR, while the TCRdb copy is restricted to in-frame clones and leaves out a portion. The sample has 100,000 to 150,000 clones, about 74% seen once. This CDR3 has 13 amino acids. The ends were cut back, 4 bases at V and 7 bases at J, with 14 bases in the middle. Germline CDR1 and CDR2: LNHDA and SQIVND (reference sequence). The chain carries TRBV19 and TRBJ2-7; a possible D gene is TRBD2 (5 bases). Sequenced material: PBMCs. This TCR derives from a woman aged 55 to 70 in good health and CMV-seronegative. CDR3 loop: CASSTPGWGEQYF. For the CDR3, the DNA is TGTGCCAGTAGTACGCCGGGATGGGGTGAGCAGTACTTC.